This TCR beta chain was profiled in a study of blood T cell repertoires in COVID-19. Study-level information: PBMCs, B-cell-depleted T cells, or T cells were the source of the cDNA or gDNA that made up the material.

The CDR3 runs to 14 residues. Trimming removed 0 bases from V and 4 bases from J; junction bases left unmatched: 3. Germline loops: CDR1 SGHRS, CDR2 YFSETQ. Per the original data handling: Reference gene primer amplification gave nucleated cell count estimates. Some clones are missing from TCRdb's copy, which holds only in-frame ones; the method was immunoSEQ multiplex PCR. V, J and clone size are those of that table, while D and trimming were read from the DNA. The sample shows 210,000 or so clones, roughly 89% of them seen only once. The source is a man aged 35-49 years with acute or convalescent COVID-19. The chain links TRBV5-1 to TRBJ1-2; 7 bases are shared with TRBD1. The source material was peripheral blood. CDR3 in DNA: TGCGCCAGCAGCTTGGGCGACAGGGCCTATGGCTACACCTTC. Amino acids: CASSLGDRAYGYTF.